This T cell receptor beta chain appears in the sequencing data of a study of T cell responses to AZD1222 COVID-19 vaccine. Trimming removed 3 bases from V and 3 bases from J; junction bases left unmatched: 1. The CDR3 extends over 14 amino acids. Germline assignment: CDR1 KGHSH and CDR2 LQKENI. TCRdb's table, derived via immunoSEQ multiplex PCR, lists solely in-frame clones and lacks some. The sample lists approximately 90,000 clones, about 91% occurring once. On this clone: Its antigen is not known.

The study's findings and limits: Most donors were white British and more were female, and clonal diversity was possibly underestimated. Regions 160-218 and 743-854 held dominance among vaccine-associated CD4 TCRs, which spanned spike. Within unmutated variant regions lay the reported targets of nearly half of spike-specific TCRs.

Sequences were derived from peripheral blood, sampled on day 0 of AZD1222 vaccination. The genes are TRBV18 and TRBJ2-7, with 11 bases matching TRBD2. This receptor was identified in an adult in good health. CDR3 in amino acids: CASSPTSGDYEQYF. CDR3 nucleotides: TGTGCCAGCTCACCGACTAGCGGGGACTACGAGCAGTACTTC.